The rows below give T cell receptor beta chains drawn from one sample of a study of metastatic and nonmetastatic thyroid tumors. MiXCR was used by TCRdb to re-call the PCR reads. The table records about 2,500 clones, 20% to 25% of them present only once. What was sequenced was adjacent normal tissue. These receptors were taken from a male donor with papillary thyroid cancer or a benign thyroid nodule (not recorded which). Some clones in this sample may be carry-over from other donors' samples. The CDR3 runs from the conserved cysteine through the conserved F or W. The D gene is left open where the match is weak. Clone size is given for some rows only: seen once, a few or many times, or a class if the clone is expanded.

clone size	CDR3 length	D gene	V gene	J gene	CDR3 protein	CDR3 DNA
once	13	TRBD2	TRBV30	TRBJ2-5	CAWSGGGEETQYF	TGTGCCTGGAGTGGCGGGGGAGAAGAGACCCAGTACTTC
.	19	.	TRBV20-1	TRBJ2-2	CSARSPPNIQYFGAGELFF	.
.	15	TRBD1	TRBV11-1	TRBJ2-1	CASSLFDRGPNEQFF	TGTGCCAGCAGCCTATTCGACAGGGGGCCCAATGAGCAGTTCTTC
large	15	.	TRBV12-3/TRBV12-4	TRBJ2-2	CASRSSDTNTGELFF	TGTGCCAGCAGGTCTAGCGATACGAACACCGGGGAGCTGTTTTTT
few	13	.	TRBV2	TRBJ1-2	CASSDQSAGGYTF	TGTGCCAGCAGTGATCAGTCGGCGGGTGGCTACACCTTC
few	15	.	TRBV10-3	TRBJ1-1	CAISEGGGTGTEAFF	TGTGCCATCAGTGAGGGGGGGGGGACCGGCACTGAAGCTTTCTTT
large	15	TRBD2	TRBV6-2/TRBV6-3	TRBJ2-1	CASSFSGREVNEQFF	TGTGCCAGCAGTTTTAGCGGGAGGGAGGTCAATGAGCAGTTCTTC
.	14	.	TRBV11-2	TRBJ1-1	CASSLVGQNTEAFF	TGTGCCAGCAGCCTAGTGGGACAGAACACTGAAGCTTTCTTT
few	15	TRBD1	TRBV6-1	TRBJ1-2	CASSLQNTGGYGYTF	TGTGCCAGCAGCCTCCAAAATACAGGGGGCTATGGCTACACCTTC
.	14	.	TRBV7-8	TRBJ2-7	CASSLRSLAGEQYF	TGTGCCAGCAGCTTAAGGTCTCTAGCTGGCGAGCAGTACTTC
once	14	.	TRBV20-1	TRBJ2-7	CSTRWGVSSYEQHF	TGCAGTACTAGATGGGGGGTATCCTCCTACGAGCAGCACTTC
.	13	TRBD1	TRBV2	TRBJ1-4	CASGTGTVEKLFF	TGTGCCAGCGGAACCGGGACAGTCGAAAAACTGTTTTTT
few	10	.	TRBV29-1	TRBJ1-1	CSVGQGNTFF	.
.	14	.	TRBV6-2/TRBV6-3	TRBJ2-6	CASGTWAGANVLTF	TGTGCCAGCGGTACATGGGCAGGTGCCAACGTCCTGACTTTC
few	15	TRBD1	TRBV6-6	TRBJ1-2	CASSYSGTGLDGYTF	TGTGCCAGCAGTTATTCCGGGACAGGGTTGGATGGCTACACCTTC
.	13	.	TRBV6-6	TRBJ1-1	CASSTRQTNEAFF	TGTGCCAGCAGTACTCGACAGACTAATGAAGCTTTCTTT
medium-sized	13	.	TRBV30	TRBJ2-3	CAWIRGLADTQYF	TGTGCCTGGATTAGGGGGCTAGCGGATACGCAGTATTTT
.	13	TRBD1	TRBV20-1	TRBJ1-6	CSASSGGGSPLHF	TGCAGTGCTAGTTCAGGGGGAGGTTCACCCCTCCACTTT
.	18	TRBD1	TRBV20-1	TRBJ2-7	CSARPIPGQGRGSYEQYF	TGCAGTGCTAGGCCCATTCCCGGACAGGGGCGCGGATCCTACGAGCAGTACTTC
once	16	.	TRBV5-1	TRBJ1-3	CANSPDQTNSGNTIYF	TGCGCCAACTCCCCGGACCAGACGAACTCTGGAAACACCATATATTTT
few	15	TRBD1	TRBV19	TRBJ1-3	CASSTPTGAGNTIYF	TGTGCCAGTAGTACCCCGACAGGGGCGGGAAACACCATATATTTT
few	13	.	TRBV6-2/TRBV6-3	TRBJ1-6	CASSYSVNSPLHF	TGTGCCAGCAGTTACTCGGTTAATTCACCCCTCCACTTT
.	16	TRBD2	TRBV6-2/TRBV6-3	TRBJ2-1	CASRSSGTSSYNEQFF	TGTGCCAGCCGTTCTAGCGGGACAAGCTCCTACAATGAGCAGTTCTTC